The rows below give T cell receptor beta chains drawn from one sample of a study of long-term antiretroviral therapy in people with HIV. Libraries were prepared by immunoSEQ multiplex PCR; TCRdb keeps only in-frame clonotypes and omits some of them. This table holds roughly 16,000 clones, 70% to 90% found once. The sample consisted of unsorted PBMCs, taken 0.3 years after starting antiretroviral therapy. The receptors stem from a man aged 18-30 years with HIV. Both conserved end residues are part of each CDR3. D genes are given only for firm matches.

>-|13|TRBJ2-3|TRBV30
CAWTGQSTDTQYF
>-|14|TRBJ2-5|TRBV11-2
CASTQGVEQETQYF
>-|14|TRBJ2-1|TRBV7-9
CAIPRLARSDEQFF
>TRBD1|13|TRBJ2-7|TRBV5-1
CASSLGQDYEQYF
>TRBD1|16|TRBJ2-2|TRBV7-9
CASRPGTGEVTGELFF
>-|15|TRBJ1-5|TRBV6-6
CASSPNEGLAQPQHF
>-|11|TRBJ1-1|TRBV6-5
CASSTSGEAFF
>-|14|TRBJ1-1|TRBV10-3
CAIRQQGGVPEAFF
>TRBD1|16|TRBJ2-3|TRBV30
CAWSPSGTGLTDTQYF
>-|15|TRBJ2-3|TRBV7-8
CASSLGAAFTDTQYF
>-|8|TRBJ1-2|TRBV29-1
CRDYGYTF
>-|14|TRBJ1-3|TRBV6-5
CASSLQHSGNTIYF
>-|13|TRBJ1-5|TRBV27
CASSQGSGQPQHF
>-|15|TRBJ2-3|TRBV27
CASRLRHTSTDTQYF
>-|16|TRBJ1-5|TRBV2
CASSEVQLYSNQPQHF
>-|11|TRBJ2-4|TRBV28
CASRDSGIQYF
>-|12|TRBJ1-2|TRBV5-1
CASTLGGEGYTF
>TRBD2|19|TRBJ2-2|TRBV4-1
CASSQDPSGGAGNTGELFF
>-|18|TRBJ1-6|TRBV27
CASSLSGGRGNYNSPLHF
>TRBD1|14|TRBJ2-5|TRBV6-1
CASSGGQGFETQYF
>TRBD1|15|TRBJ1-1|TRBV11-2
CASSLERQGFSEAFF
>-|15|TRBJ2-2|TRBV6-4
CASSPGGPGTGELFF
>-|15|TRBJ2-7|TRBV21-1
CASSKTLTGSYEQYF
>TRBD1|13|TRBJ2-5|TRBV5-4
CASSRDREETQYF